This T cell receptor (beta chain) was obtained from a study of OX40 agonist ivuxolimab in advanced cancers. The overall study: Patients enrolled in dose escalation were diagnosed with hepatocellular carcinoma, melanoma, renal cell or head and neck cancer. Study-wide results and limits: Clonal expansion by week 6 occurred in CD4+ and CD8+ blood T cells (at 0.1 to 3.0 mg/kg).

Sequencing used immunoSEQ multiplex PCR; TCRdb keeps in-frame clones, though not all of them. The sample includes approximately 60,000 clones, 84% of them seen just once. This clone was seen only once. The target antigen is unknown. The receptor's source is an adult with an advanced solid tumor such as melanoma, head and neck, liver or kidney cancer. The sequencing used CD4+ or CD8+ T cells sorted from blood, collected in a trial of the OX40 agonist ivuxolimab.

CDR3 DNA: TGTGCCAGCAGCTTCACTTACGGGTCCTACAATGAGCAGTTCTTC. Residues: CASSFTYGSYNEQFF. The chain links TRBV7-2 to TRBJ2-1; D gene ambiguous. Germline-derived CDR1 and CDR2 are SGHTA and FQGNSA. V was shortened by 3 bases and J by 1 base, with 10 bases between the two germline ends. The CDR3 sequence is 15 residues long.